This T cell receptor beta chain was captured by sequencing in a study of regulatory T cells in long-lasting Graves disease. Study-wide points: Favoring TRBV28, TRBJ1-2 and TRBJ2-5 was a feature seen in persistent disease. In persistent patients, shared public clonotypes (roughly 3,000) outnumbered those in new patients (around 1,000).

From germline, CDR1 is SGHTA and CDR2 FQGNSA. The CDR3 contains 16 residues. V was pared by 4 bases and J by 4 bases, with 9 bases of the junction left unmatched. This clonotype was seen repeatedly, ten times or more. Its antigen is unidentified. Documented time point: newly diagnosed GD, antithyroid drugs for less than 3 months. PBMC RNA was the source of the TCR library. Arm-PCR of CDR3 regions with iRepertoire HTBI primers generated TCR beta libraries. TCRdb passed the multiplex PCR reads through MiXCR, listing each CDR3 protein once. This sample yields around 450,000 distinct CDR3 sequences, of which roughly 15% are seen a single time; over 7.5% belongs to the top ten. These same data were also listed under a study on T cells in Graves' hyperthyroidism and ophthalmopathy. That study reports: Patients aged 18 to 65 had newly diagnosed hyperthyroidism that had lasted under 2 months. First-round RT-PCR with HTBI primers amplified the TCR CDR3 region.

The sequence was collected from a woman aged 40 to 50 with Graves disease. This specimen was peripheral blood mononuclear cells (PBMCs), taken at new diagnosis, from a patient treated with antithyroid drugs. This sequence joins TRBV7-2 and TRBJ2-7, with 11 bases identical to TRBD2. The CDR3 nucleotides read TGTGCCAGCAGCTCCCGGACGGCTAGCGGGAGGTACGAGCAGTACTTC. It specifies CASSSRTASGRYEQYF.